This TCR beta chain was identified during a study of shared clonotypes between healthy human individuals. This clone was counted a single time. Its antigen is currently unknown. Assay: immunoSEQ multiplex PCR; the TCRdb copy retains only in-frame clones and omits some. The sample carries some 650,000 clones, about 96% recorded once. The CDR3 extends over 14 amino acids. The V gene's germline CDR1 is KGHSH and CDR2 LQKENI. Trimming took 6 bases from V and 7 from J, leaving 19 bases between them. Study outcomes and limitations: Compared with memory subsets, naive subsets generally had larger estimated richness.

Input material: naive CD4+ T cells sorted from blood. Documented subset: CD45RA+ positively selected. The chain couples TRBV18 to TRBJ2-7; either TRBD1 or TRBD2 may supply D (6 bases each). This clonotype was sampled from a woman aged 25 to 39 in good health. As DNA, the CDR3 is TGTGCCAGCTCTCGGGACACCGGGAGTTGGGAGCAGTACTTC. It is translated as CASSRDTGSWEQYF.